The sample holds a few counts of the clone carrying this T cell receptor (beta chain). As yet, its antigen is unknown. This CDR3 has 14 amino acids. Germline CDR1 MRHNA, CDR2 SNTAGT. The V end lost 6 bases, the J end lost 5 bases, and 16 bases lay between the germline ends. This record comes from a study of CD8 T cells in ankylosing spondylitis. Broader study findings: Reported data indicate significant enrichment of disease-linked clones within matched ankylosing spondylitis synovial fluid. A motif in TCR beta, a set of under ten highly homologous variants, appeared characteristic of ankylosing spondylitis blood.

Quantitative molecular-barcoded 5'-RACE generated the TCR beta libraries. TCRdb called the 5' RACE reads again in MiXCR, with one record for every CDR3 protein. Altogether roughly 440,000 distinct CDR3 sequences are present, about a sixth being singletons, with the ten largest covering 0.95% to 1.1%. The origin of this receptor is a male donor with ankylosing spondylitis. Input material: blood, either unsorted or a sorted T cell fraction (not recorded which). V and J are TRBV6-4 and TRBJ2-5; the D gene could be TRBD1 or TRBD2 (7 bases each). The CDR3 DNA reads TGTGCCAGCAGAGACAGGGAGGGAAGGGAGACCCAGTACTTC. It encodes CASRDREGRETQYF.